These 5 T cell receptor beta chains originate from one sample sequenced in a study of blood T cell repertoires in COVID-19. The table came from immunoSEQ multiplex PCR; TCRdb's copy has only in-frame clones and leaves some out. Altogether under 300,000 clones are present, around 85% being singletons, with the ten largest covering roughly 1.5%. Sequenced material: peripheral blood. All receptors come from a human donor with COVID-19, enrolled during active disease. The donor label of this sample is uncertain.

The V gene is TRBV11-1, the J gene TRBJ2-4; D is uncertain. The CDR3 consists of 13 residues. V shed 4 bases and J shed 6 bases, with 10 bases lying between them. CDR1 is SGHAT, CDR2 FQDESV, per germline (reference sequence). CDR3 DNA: TGTGCCAGCAGCTGGGCTATTGGAAACATTCAGTACTTC. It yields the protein CASSWAIGNIQYF.

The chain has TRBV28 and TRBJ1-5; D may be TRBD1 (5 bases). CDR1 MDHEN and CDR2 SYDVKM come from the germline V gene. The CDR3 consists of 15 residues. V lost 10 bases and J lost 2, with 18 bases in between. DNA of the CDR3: TGTGCCACCTTGCTCAGGGTTTCGCGCAATCAGCCCCAGCATTTT. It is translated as CATLLRVSRNQPQHF.

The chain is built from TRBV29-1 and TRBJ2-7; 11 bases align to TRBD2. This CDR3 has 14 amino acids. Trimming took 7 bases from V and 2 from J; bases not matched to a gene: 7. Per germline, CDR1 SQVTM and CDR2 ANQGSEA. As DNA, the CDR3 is TGCAGCGCAACACTAGCGGGAGATCCCTACGAGCAGTACTTC. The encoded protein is CSATLAGDPYEQYF.

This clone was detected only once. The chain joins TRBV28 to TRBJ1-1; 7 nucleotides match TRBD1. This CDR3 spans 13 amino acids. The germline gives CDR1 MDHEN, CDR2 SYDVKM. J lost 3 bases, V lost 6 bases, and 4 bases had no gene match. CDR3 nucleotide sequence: TGTGCCAGCAGCCGCGGACAGGACACTGAAGCTTTCTTT. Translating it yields CASSRGQDTEAFF.

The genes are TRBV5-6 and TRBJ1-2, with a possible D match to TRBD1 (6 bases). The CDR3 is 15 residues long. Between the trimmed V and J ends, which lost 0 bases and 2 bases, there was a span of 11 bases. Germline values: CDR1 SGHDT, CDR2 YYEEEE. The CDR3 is CASSLGWGPNYGYTF. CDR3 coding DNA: TGTGCCAGCAGCTTGGGATGGGGGCCCAACTATGGCTACACCTTC.